This TCR beta chain emerged from a study of T cells in women clearing cervical HPV infection (dated by TCRdb to 2016 to 2019). With respect to the entire study: The cases were some 25 women with histologically confirmed HPV16-related CIN3 or worse, and 2 of these cases were invasive cancers. Case blood was taken at the visit when the lesion was first identified, whereas control blood was taken when infection was no longer detected. The parent cohort enrolled some 10,000 women aged 18 or older in Guanacaste, Costa Rica, during about 1993 to 1994 and followed them for approximately seven years. Controls were around 23 women whose single incident HPV16 infection cleared within 12 months without precancer or cancer developing. Median age was about 35 years in cases versus roughly 40 in controls, and baseline characteristics did not differ significantly. As quality controls, five blinded duplicates were added to each group, bringing the total to 60 or so samples made up of around 50 participants and about ten replicates. Nested within Costa Rica's Guanacaste HPV Natural History Study, an exploratory proof-of-principle case-control study compared TCR repertoires across cervical HPV16 outcomes. Cases and controls were matched on year of sample collection and on age within five years. Among cases, blood sampling came a median of roughly 150 days after lesion detection, with an interquartile range of about 85 to 220 days. Because only a few women had HLA typing data, the possibility that HLA type acted as a confounder could not be ruled out.

The study at large found these results: Because of the cross-sectional design, the study could not determine whether the associations came before infection or resulted from infection, and neither effector/memory subsets nor HPV-specific T cells were isolated. Significantly higher TCR repertoire richness was observed in CIN3+ cases than in controls across sequencing depths, whereas no difference in evenness was found. TRBV6-7 relative abundance was lower in cases than in controls (around 0.11% versus 0.16%; Bonferroni P = 0.0008). Random forest classifiers that combined richness and V gene abundances separated cases from controls with an estimated AUC of under 0.85. T-cell numbers per sample were unknown, so richness differences could reflect varying T-cell content rather than repertoire biology.

Unmatched junction bases come to 4, with V trimmed by 3 bases and J by 0 bases. The germline V gene supplies CDR1 KGHSH and CDR2 LQKENI. From the cysteine through the phenylalanine, the CDR3 covers 17 amino acids. Shown are 42 bases from within the CDR3, in frame from base 1. Every participant had a single incident cervical HPV16 infection, and women with prevalent HPV16 infections were excluded. Cervical HPV DNA was detected with MY09/MY11 PCR, and genotyping was done by dot-blot hybridization. Fifteen mL of heparinized blood were centrifuged, and the buffy coat was aliquoted, frozen at -30°C, then stored at -80°C. QIAGEN kits were used to extract genomic DNA from the buffy coat specimens. The immunoSEQ assay used multiplex PCR to amplify TCR beta CDR3 regions from an average of about 1.1 ug of genomic DNA per sample. Primer bias was corrected in the assay by using a complete synthetic TCR repertoire to establish an amplification baseline. The amplicons were sequenced using the Illumina platform. As for the original processing: Sequence errors were corrected by clustering with frequency ratios and a modified nearest-neighbor algorithm, and the sequences were then analyzed in the immunoSEQ Analyzer using IMGT gene definitions. TCR richness and evenness were averaged over 20 rarefaction repeats at each rarefaction depth, excluding samples with fewer sequences than the depth. Wilcoxon rank sum tests with FDR correction were used to compare relative abundances of V, D and J genes between the groups. Blinded duplicates gave an intraclass correlation of around 95% for TCR richness and an average of roughly 76% across 66 gene segments. In TCRdb, the immuneACCESS table is reduced to in-frame sequences with V and J assigned. These tables do not hold every clone; where another copy was compared, an unresolved V gene accounts for under half, and the others remain unexplained. V, J and clone size are taken as reported in that table, and D and trimming were inferred from the DNA itself. The sample has fewer than 15,000 clones on record. The ten largest make up roughly 25% of the sample.

Regarding this clone: Its antigen is not yet known. The CDR3 end lies 3 residues beyond the end of the read and is filled in from the germline J gene.

Sequenced input: blood buffy coat. The origin of this receptor is a woman aged 18-70 years with a cervical HPV16 infection that either progressed to CIN3+ or cleared (not recorded which). The chain employs TRBV18 and TRBJ2-1; 11 junctional bases match TRBD2. For the CDR3, the sequence is CASSPTSGGTSYNEQFF. The sequenced CDR3 bases are TGTGCCAGCTCACCCACTAGCGGGGGCACCTCCTACAATGAG.